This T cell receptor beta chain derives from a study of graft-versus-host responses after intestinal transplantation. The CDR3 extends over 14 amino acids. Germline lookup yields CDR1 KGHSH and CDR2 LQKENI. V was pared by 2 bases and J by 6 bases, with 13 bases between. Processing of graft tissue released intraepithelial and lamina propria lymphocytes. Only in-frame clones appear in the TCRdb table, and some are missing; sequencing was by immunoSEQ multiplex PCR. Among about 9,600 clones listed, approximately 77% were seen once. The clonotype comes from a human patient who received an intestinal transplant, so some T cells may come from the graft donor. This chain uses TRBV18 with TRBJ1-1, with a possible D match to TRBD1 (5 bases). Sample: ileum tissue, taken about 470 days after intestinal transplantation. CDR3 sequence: CASSPTQGESEAFF. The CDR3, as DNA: TGTGCCAGCTCACCAACCCAGGGAGAGTCTGAAGCTTTCTTT.